The 7 T cell receptor beta chains below were found in one sample sequenced in a study of blood T cell repertoires in COVID-19. TCRdb keeps only in-frame clones here, not all; method: immunoSEQ multiplex PCR. The table lists 200,000 to 250,000 clones, about 82% of them singletons. The sample comprised PBMCs or T cells enriched from blood (not recorded which). These TCRs come from a woman aged 45-59 years who had recovered from COVID-19.

The chain couples TRBV11-2 to TRBJ1-2; 11 bases are shared with TRBD1. With 5 bases clipped from V and 8 bases from J, the junction kept 4 bases outside the gene matches. Germline V lookup: CDR1 SGHAT, CDR2 FQNNGV. The CDR3 consists of 13 residues. In DNA, the CDR3 is TGTGCCAGCAGCCGGGACAGGGGGGTCGGCTACACCTTC. Translation: CASSRDRGVGYTF. Full variable domain (outside the CDR3, taken from reference TRBV11-2 and TRBJ1-2): EAGVAQSPRYKIIEKRQSVAFWCNPISGHATLYWYQQILGQGPKLLIQFQNNGVVDDSQLPKDRFSAERLKGVDSTLKIQPAKLEDSAVYLCASSRDRGVGYTFGSGTRLTVV.

Concerning this clone itself: An end of the junction differs from the germline gene, which may be a read error. This chain joins TRBV7-7 and TRBJ2-3, with 10 bases matching TRBD2. CDR1 SSHAT and CDR2 FNYEAQ come from the germline V gene (reference sequence). The CDR3 is 16 residues long. The CDR3 nucleotides read TGTGCTAGCAGCTTAGGGCTAGCGGGGGCCACAGATACGCAGTATTTT. It is translated as CASSLGLAGATDTQYF.

The chain links TRBV24-1 to TRBJ1-6; possibly TRBD1 for D (5 bases). CDR1 and CDR2 (germline): KGHDR, SFDVKD. This CDR3 spans 13 amino acids. V was cut by 12 bases and J by 7 bases, with 15 bases left in between. CDR3 in DNA: TGTGCCTCCGAGGAGGGGTGGAATTCACCCCTCCACTTT. Its translation: CASEEGWNSPLHF.

This clone was observed at least ten times. V usage is TRBV9 and J usage is TRBJ1-2, with D maybe TRBD1 (6 bases). The CDR3 extends over 13 amino acids. With 0 bases removed from V and 8 bases from J, the gap between germline ends came to 11 bases. CDR1 is SGDLS and CDR2 is YYNGEE in the germline V gene. The CDR3 loop is CASSVEQGAGYTF. The DNA of the CDR3 is TGTGCCAGCAGCGTAGAACAGGGTGCCGGCTACACCTTC.

The chain links TRBV7-6 to TRBJ1-4, with D unresolved. CDR1 and CDR2 from the germline V gene are SGHVS and FNYEAQ. Between the trimmed V and J ends, which lost 6 bases and 3 bases, there was a span of 14 bases. The CDR3 length is 15 residues. This CDR3 reads CASSSQEAANEKLFF. The CDR3, as DNA: TGTGCCAGCAGTTCCCAGGAGGCGGCTAATGAAAAACTGTTTTTT.

This sequence joins TRBV9 and TRBJ1-1, with D perhaps TRBD1 (6 bases). Trimming took 1 base from V and 1 from J, leaving 8 bases between them. Germline CDR1 and CDR2: SGDLS and YYNGEE. CDR3 length: 14 amino acids. The CDR3: CASSVLTGNTEAFF. Here the CDR3 DNA reads TGTGCCAGCAGCGTATTGACAGGGAACACTGAAGCTTTCTTT.

The chain employs TRBV6-1 and TRBJ2-1; the match to TRBD2 covers 7 bases. V lost 0 bases and J lost 2; bases outside the gene matches: 7. The CDR3 runs to 17 residues. Germline CDR1 reads MNHNS; CDR2 reads SASEGT. Here the CDR3 reads CASSEALQRGTYNEQFF. The CDR3 nucleotides read TGTGCCAGCAGTGAAGCGCTTCAGCGGGGCACCTACAATGAGCAGTTCTTC.